The clone carrying this T cell receptor beta chain was counted between two and nine times. Its target is unknown. This entry is derived from a study of metastatic and nonmetastatic thyroid tumors. Thyroid surgery was performed in patients who had received no treatment beforehand. The ends lost 2 bases at V and 5 bases at J; junction bases unmatched: 16. Germline loops: CDR1 MNHEY, CDR2 SVGAGI. This CDR3 comprises 18 residues. Methods used by the authors: Between-group CDR3 differences, defined by clinicopathological status, yielded a distant-metastasis classifier for papillary thyroid cancer. MiXCR re-clonotyped the PCR reads for TCRdb. The V and J calls and clone size come from TCRdb's table, not from the authors' own analysis. This sample has around 29,000 clones, with 20% to 25% found just once. Overall study results and limits: Malignant thyroid tumors reportedly had TCR beta diversity that was significantly higher than in benign nodules, in blood and tumor.

Specimen: blood. The chain joins TRBV6-5 to TRBJ2-7, with TRBD1 matching over 9 bases. The TCR originated in a female donor with papillary thyroid cancer or a benign thyroid nodule (not recorded which). Some clones in this sample may be carry-over from other donors' samples. The CDR3: CASSYASLPGQGFNEQYF. In DNA, the CDR3 is TGTGCCAGCAGTTACGCTAGCCTACCGGGACAGGGTTTCAACGAGCAGTACTTC.